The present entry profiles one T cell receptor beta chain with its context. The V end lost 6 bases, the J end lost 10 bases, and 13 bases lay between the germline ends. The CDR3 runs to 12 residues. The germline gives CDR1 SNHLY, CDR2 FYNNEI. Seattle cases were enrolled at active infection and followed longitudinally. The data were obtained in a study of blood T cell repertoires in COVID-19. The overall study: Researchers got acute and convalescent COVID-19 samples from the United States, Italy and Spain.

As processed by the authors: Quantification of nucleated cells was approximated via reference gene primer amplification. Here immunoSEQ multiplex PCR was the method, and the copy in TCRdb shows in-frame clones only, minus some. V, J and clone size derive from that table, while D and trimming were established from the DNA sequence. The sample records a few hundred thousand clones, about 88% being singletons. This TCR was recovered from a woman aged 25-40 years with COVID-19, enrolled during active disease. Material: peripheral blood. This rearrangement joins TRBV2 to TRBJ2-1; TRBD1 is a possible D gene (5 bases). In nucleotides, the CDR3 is TGTGCCAGCAGAACCGACTGGGGCGAGCAGTTCTTC. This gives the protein CASRTDWGEQFF.